A few counts support the clone carrying this T cell receptor (beta chain). TCRdb ran MiXCR on the RT-PCR reads and lists one entry per CDR3 protein. The sample gives about 28,000 distinct CDR3 sequences, around 6.8% of which show up once; nearly 35% is in the top ten. The sample belongs to a study of patients and donors after allogeneic stem cell transplantation. Germline-derived CDR1 and CDR2 are MNHEY and SMNVEV (reference sequence). Trimming pared 3 bases from V and 2 bases from J, leaving 10 bases between. CDR3 length equals 14 residues. Material: blood, either unsorted or a sorted T cell fraction (not recorded which). The chain uses TRBV27 and TRBJ2-5; unclear D gene. The clonotype originates from a human donor who was either an allogeneic HSCT recipient or a stem cell or donor lymphocyte infusion donor (not recorded which). It is not recorded whose cells these are; they may come from a transplant donor. The CDR3 DNA reads as TGTGCCAGCAGTTTTACGGGCCCTCAAGAGACCCAGTACTTC. Encoded protein: CASSFTGPQETQYF.